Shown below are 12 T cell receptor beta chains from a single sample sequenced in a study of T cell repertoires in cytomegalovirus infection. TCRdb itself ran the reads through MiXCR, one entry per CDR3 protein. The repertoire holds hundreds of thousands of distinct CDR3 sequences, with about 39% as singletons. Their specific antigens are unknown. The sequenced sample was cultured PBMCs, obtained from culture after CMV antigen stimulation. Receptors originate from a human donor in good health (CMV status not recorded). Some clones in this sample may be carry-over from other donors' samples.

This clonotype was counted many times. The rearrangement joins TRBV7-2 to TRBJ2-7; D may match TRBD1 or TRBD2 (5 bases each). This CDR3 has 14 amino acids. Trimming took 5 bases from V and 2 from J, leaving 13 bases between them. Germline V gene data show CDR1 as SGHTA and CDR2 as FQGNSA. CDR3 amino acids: CASSPRDGPYEQYF. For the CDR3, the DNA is TGTGCCAGCAGCCCCCGGGACGGACCCTACGAGCAGTACTTC.

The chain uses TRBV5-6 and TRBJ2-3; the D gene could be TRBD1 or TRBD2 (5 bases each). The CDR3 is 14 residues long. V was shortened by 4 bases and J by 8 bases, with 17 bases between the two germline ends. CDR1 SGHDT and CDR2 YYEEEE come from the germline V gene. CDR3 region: CASSRDRLLSTQYF. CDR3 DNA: TGTGCCAGCAGCCGGGACCGGCTTTTGAGTACGCAGTATTTT.

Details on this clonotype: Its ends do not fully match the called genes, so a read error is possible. The CDR3 nucleotides are TGTGCCAGCAGCTTAGGGCAGTCCCCCGCCTCTGGGGCCAACGTCCCGACTTTC. It yields the protein CASSLGQSPASGANVPTF. This chain uses TRBV7-2 with TRBJ2-6, with D maybe TRBD1 (5 bases). The CDR3 has 18 residues. Per the germline V gene, CDR1 is SGHTA and CDR2 is FQGNSA.

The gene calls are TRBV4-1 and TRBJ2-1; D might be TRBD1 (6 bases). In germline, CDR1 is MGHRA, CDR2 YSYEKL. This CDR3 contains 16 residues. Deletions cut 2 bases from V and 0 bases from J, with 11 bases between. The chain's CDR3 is CASSQRQGISYNEQFF. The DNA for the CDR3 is TGCGCCAGCAGCCAACGTCAGGGGATCTCCTACAATGAGCAGTTCTTC.

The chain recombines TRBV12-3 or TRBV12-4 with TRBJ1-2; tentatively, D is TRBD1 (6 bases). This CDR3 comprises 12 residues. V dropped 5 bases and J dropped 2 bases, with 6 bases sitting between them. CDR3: CASSGTNYGYTF. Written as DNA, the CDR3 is TGTGCCAGCAGTGGGACAAACTATGGCTACACCTTC.

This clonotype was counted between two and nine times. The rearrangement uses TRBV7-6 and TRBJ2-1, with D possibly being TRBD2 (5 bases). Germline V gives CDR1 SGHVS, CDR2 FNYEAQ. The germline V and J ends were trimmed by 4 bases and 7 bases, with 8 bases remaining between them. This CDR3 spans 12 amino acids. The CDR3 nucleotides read TGTGCCAGCAGCTCGGGGTTTAATGAGCAGTTCTTC. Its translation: CASSSGFNEQFF.

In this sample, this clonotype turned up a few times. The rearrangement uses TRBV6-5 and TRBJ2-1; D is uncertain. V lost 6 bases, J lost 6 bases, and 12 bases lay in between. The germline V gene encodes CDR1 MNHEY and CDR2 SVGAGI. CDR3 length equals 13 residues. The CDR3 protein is CASSMTRSNEQFF. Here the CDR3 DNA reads TGTGCCAGCAGCATGACTCGTTCCAATGAGCAGTTCTTC.

CDR3 region: CASSLAQRGGETQYF. DNA for the CDR3: TGTGCCAGCAGCTTAGCCCAGCGGGGCGGAGAGACCCAGTACTTC. The V gene is TRBV11-2, the J gene TRBJ2-5, with 7 bases lining up with TRBD2. The CDR3 runs to 15 residues. The germline V gene has CDR1 SGHAT and CDR2 FQNNGV. V shed 1 base, J shed 4 bases, and the junction held 6 bases outside the gene matches.

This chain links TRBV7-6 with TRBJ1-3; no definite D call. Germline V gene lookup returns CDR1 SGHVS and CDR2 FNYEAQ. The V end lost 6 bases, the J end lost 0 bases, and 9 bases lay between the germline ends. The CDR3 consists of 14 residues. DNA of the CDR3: TGTGCCAGCAGTCACTCCTCCTCTGGAAACACCATATATTTT. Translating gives CASSHSSSGNTIYF.

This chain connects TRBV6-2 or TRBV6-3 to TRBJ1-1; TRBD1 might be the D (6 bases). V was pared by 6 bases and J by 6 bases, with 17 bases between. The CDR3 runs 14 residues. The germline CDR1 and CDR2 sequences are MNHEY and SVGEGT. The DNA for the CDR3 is TGTGCCAGCAGCCTACGGAAGACAGGTTCTGAAGCTTTCTTT. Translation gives CASSLRKTGSEAFF.

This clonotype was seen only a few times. The CDR3 is CASSSRLGGADTQYF. The CDR3 coding sequence is TGTGCCAGCAGCTCACGATTAGGTGGGGCCGATACGCAGTATTTT. J is TRBJ2-3 and V is TRBV28; tentatively, D is TRBD1 (5 bases). The V end lost 6 bases, the J end lost 6 bases, and 19 bases lay between the germline ends. The length of the CDR3 is 15 residues. Germline CDR1 MDHEN, CDR2 SYDVKM.

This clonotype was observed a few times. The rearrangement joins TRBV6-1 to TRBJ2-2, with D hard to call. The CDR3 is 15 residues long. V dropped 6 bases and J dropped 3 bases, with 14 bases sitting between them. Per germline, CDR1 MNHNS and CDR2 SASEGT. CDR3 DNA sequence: TGTGCCAGCAGGCAAAGCCCCTGGGACACCGGGGAGCTGTTTTTT. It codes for CASRQSPWDTGELFF.